This T cell receptor (beta chain) derives from a study of blood T cells in healthy people across ages. The authors isolated at least 6 million PBMCs per sample. Sample-barcoded 5' priming and a J-beta primer mix drove a second PCR of 7 to 11 cycles. TCRdb analysed the 5' RACE reads with MiXCR anew, one entry per CDR3 protein. The sample has about 1.4 million distinct CDR3 sequences, 59% seen once; the top ten hold 6.5% to 8%. Notes on this clonotype: The target antigen is unknown.

Study outcomes and limitations: Per million T cells, TCR beta diversity dropped about linearly as age rose.

In germline, CDR1 is SGHTA, CDR2 FQGNSA. V lost 1 base and J lost 6, with 13 bases in between. The CDR3 totals 14 residues. The genes are TRBV7-2 and TRBJ2-7; D could derive from TRBD1 or TRBD2 (5 bases each). Sequenced: blood. The TCR sequence derives from a man between 18 and 35 years old in good health. CDR3 amino acids: CASSLGEGPFEQYF. The DNA of the CDR3 is TGTGCCAGCAGCTTAGGAGAGGGGCCTTTCGAGCAGTACTTC. The full variable domain, in which reference TRBV7-2 and TRBJ2-7 provide the parts outside the CDR3, is GAGVSQSPSNKVTEKGKDVELRCDPISGHTALYWYRQSLGQGLEFLIYFQGNSAPDKSGLPSDRFSAERTGGSVSTLTIQRTQQEDSAVYLCASSLGEGPFEQYFGPGTRLTVT.